Following are 2 T cell receptor beta chains from one sample sequenced in a study of OX40 agonist ivuxolimab in advanced cancers. Generated by immunoSEQ multiplex PCR, the TCRdb table keeps only in-frame clones and is missing some. The table lists tens of thousands of clones, 60% to 80% of them singletons. The material sequenced was CD4+ or CD8+ T cells sorted from blood, taken in a trial of the OX40 agonist ivuxolimab. The receptors stem from an adult with an advanced solid tumor such as melanoma, head and neck, liver or kidney cancer.

The CDR3 is CASSRDRYYGYTF. CDR3 coding DNA: TGTGCCAGCAGCCGGGACCGCTACTATGGCTACACCTTC. V and J are TRBV27 and TRBJ1-2; D might be TRBD1 (5 bases). Germline CDR1 is MNHEY and CDR2 is SMNVEV (reference sequence). V was pared by 6 bases and J by 3 bases, with 11 bases between. This CDR3 is built from 13 residues.

The chain carries TRBV15 and TRBJ1-2, with a weak D call TRBD1 (5 bases). CDR1 LNHNV and CDR2 YYDKDF come from the germline V gene (reference sequence). This CDR3 is built from 16 residues. V gave up 0 bases and J gave up 5 bases, with 16 bases separating them. This CDR3 is CATSREGEGALYGYTF. CDR3 coding DNA: TGTGCCACCAGCAGAGAGGGGGAGGGCGCACTTTATGGCTACACCTTC.